This TCR beta chain was sequenced during a study of T cell changes during pregnancy in multiple sclerosis. Measured with immunoSEQ multiplex PCR; TCRdb has only the in-frame clones, and not every one. The sample holds roughly 41,000 clones, approximately 94% seen once. The V gene's germline CDR1 is ENHRY and CDR2 SYGVKD. J was trimmed by 0 bases and V by 3 bases; bases with no gene match: 11. The CDR3 is 18 amino acids. The chain is built from TRBV10-3 and TRBJ1-3; 7 nucleotides line up with TRBD1. The specimen was peripheral blood, collected in the third trimester of pregnancy. This TCR was recovered from a female donor with multiple sclerosis, enrolled in a pregnancy study. The CDR3 nucleotides are TGTGCCATCAGTGATTGGTTAACAGGGGTCATCTCTGGAAACACCATATATTTT. Translating it yields CAISDWLTGVISGNTIYF.